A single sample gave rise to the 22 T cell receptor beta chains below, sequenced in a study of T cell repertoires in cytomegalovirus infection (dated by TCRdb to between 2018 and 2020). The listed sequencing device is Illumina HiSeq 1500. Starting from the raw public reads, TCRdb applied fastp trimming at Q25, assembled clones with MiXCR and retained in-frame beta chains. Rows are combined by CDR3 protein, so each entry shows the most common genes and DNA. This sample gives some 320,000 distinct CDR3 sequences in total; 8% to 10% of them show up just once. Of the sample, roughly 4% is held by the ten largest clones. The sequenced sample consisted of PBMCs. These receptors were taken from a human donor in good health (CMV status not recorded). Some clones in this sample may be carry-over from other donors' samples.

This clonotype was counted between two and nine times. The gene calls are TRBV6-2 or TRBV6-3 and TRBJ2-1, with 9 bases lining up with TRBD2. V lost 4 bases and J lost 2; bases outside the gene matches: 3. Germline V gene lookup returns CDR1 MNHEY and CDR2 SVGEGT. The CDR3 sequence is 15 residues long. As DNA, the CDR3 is TGTGCCAGCAGTTCTGGCGGGGGGGCCTACAATGAGCAGTTCTTC. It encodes CASSSGGGAYNEQFF.

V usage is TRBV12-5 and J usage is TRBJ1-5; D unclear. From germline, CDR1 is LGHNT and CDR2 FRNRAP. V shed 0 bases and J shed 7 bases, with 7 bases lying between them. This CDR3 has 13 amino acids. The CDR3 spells CASGLVNEQPQHF. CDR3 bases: TGTGCTAGTGGTTTGGTTAACGAACAGCCCCAGCATTTT.

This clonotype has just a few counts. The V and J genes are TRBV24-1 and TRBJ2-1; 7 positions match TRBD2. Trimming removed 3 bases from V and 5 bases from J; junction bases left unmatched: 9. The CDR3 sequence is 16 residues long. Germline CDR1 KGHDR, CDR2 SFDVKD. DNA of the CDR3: TGTGCCACCAGTGATCATACTAGCGTCCGGGACAATGAGCAGTTCTTC. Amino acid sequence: CATSDHTSVRDNEQFF.

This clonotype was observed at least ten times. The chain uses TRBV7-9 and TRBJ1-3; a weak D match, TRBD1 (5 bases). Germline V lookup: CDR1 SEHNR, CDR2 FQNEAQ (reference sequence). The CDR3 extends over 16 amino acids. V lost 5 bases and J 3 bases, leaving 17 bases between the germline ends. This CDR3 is CASSPPSDTLGNTIYF. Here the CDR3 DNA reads TGTGCCAGCAGCCCACCCTCGGACACTCTTGGAAACACCATATATTTT.

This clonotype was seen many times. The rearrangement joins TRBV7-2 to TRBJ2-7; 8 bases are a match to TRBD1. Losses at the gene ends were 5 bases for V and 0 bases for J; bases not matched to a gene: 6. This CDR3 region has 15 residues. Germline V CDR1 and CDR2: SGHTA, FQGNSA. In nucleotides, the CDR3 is TGTGCCAGCAGCGGCCGGACAGGGACCTCCTACGAGCAGTACTTC. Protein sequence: CASSGRTGTSYEQYF.

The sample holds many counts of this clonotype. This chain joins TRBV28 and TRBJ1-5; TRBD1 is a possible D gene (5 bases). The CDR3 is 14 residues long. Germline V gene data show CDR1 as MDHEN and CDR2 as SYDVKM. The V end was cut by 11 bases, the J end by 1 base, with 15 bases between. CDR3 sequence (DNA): TGTGCCTGCCGACAGACACCAAGCAATCAGCCCCAGCATTTT. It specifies CACRQTPSNQPQHF.

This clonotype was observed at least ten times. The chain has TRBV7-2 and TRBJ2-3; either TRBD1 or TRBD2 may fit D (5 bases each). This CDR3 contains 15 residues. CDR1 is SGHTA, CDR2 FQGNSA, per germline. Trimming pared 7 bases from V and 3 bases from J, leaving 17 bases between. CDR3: CASTRDGGRTDTQYF. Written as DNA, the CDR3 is TGTGCCAGCACCCGGGATGGGGGAAGAACAGATACGCAGTATTTT.

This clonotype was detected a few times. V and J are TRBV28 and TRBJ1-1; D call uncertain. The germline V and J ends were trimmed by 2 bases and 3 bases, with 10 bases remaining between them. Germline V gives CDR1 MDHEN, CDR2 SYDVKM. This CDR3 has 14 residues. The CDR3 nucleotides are TGTGCCAGCAGTTTAGGTCACAGCTACACTGAAGCTTTCTTT. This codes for CASSLGHSYTEAFF.

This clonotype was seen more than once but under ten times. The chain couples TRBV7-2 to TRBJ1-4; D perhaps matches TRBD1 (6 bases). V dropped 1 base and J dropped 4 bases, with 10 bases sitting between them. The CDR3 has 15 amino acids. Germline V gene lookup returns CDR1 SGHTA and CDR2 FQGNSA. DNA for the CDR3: TGTGCCAGCAGCTTAGGAGGACAGATTAATGAAAAACTGTTTTTT. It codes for CASSLGGQINEKLFF.

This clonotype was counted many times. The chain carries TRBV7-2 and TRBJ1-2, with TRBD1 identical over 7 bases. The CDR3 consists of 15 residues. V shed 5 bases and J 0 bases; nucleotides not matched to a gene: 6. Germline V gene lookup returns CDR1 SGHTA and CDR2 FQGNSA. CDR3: CASSTGTEANYGYTF. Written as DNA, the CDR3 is TGTGCCAGCAGCACGGGGACAGAAGCTAACTATGGCTACACCTTC.

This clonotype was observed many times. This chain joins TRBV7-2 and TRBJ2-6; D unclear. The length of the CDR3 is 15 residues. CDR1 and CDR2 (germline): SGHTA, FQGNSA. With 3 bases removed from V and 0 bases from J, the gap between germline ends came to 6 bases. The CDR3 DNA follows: TGTGCCAGCAGCTTCCGCTCCTCTGGGGCCAACGTCCTGACTTTC. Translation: CASSFRSSGANVLTF.

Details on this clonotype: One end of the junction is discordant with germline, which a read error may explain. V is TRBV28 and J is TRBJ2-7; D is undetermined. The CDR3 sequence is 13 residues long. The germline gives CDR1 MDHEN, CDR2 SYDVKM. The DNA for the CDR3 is TGTGCCGGCAGTTTCTCGACCTCCTACGAGCAGTACTTC. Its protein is CAGSFSTSYEQYF.

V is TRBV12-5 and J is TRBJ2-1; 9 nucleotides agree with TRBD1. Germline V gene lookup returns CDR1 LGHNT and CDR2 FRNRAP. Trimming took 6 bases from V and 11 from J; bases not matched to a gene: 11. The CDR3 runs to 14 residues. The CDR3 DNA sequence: TGTGCTAGTGGACCGGAGACAGGGGGTAAGCAGCAGTTCTTC. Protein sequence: CASGPETGGKQQFF.

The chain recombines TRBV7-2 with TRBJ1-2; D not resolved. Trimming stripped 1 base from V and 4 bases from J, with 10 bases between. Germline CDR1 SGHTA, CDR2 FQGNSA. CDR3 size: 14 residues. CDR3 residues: CASSLVADLYGYTF. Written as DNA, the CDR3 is TGTGCCAGCAGCTTAGTGGCAGACCTCTATGGCTACACCTTC.

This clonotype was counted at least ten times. In DNA form, the CDR3 reads TGTGCCAGCAGCCCCCCGGGACTTAGCTACGAGCAGTACTTC. Translation gives CASSPPGLSYEQYF. V and J are TRBV7-2 and TRBJ2-7; D may be TRBD2 (6 bases). The V gene's germline CDR1 is SGHTA and CDR2 FQGNSA. V was trimmed by 5 bases and J by 3 bases, leaving 14 bases between them. The CDR3 consists of 14 residues.

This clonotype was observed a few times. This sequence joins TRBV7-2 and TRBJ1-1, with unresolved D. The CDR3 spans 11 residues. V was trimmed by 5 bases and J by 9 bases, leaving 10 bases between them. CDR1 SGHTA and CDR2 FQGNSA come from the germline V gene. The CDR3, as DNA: TGTGCCAGCAGCCGGTGGGGTAAAGCTTTCTTT. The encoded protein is CASSRWGKAFF. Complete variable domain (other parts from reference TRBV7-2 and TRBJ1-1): GAGVSQSPSNKVTEKGKDVELRCDPISGHTALYWYRQSLGQGLEFLIYFQGNSAPDKSGLPSDRFSAERTGGSVSTLTIQRTQQEDSAVYLCASSRWGKAFFGQGTRLTVV.

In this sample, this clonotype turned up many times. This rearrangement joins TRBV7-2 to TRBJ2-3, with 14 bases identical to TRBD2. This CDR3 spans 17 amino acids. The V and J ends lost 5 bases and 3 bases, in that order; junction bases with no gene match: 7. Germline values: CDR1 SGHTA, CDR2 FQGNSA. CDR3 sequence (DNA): TGTGCCAGCAGCAGACTAGCGGGGGGGCCGAGGACAGATACGCAGTATTTT. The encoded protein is CASSRLAGGPRTDTQYF.

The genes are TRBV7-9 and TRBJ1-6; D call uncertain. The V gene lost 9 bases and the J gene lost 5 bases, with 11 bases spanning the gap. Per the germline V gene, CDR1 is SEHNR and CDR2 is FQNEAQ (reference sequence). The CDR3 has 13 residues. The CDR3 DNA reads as TGTGCCAGTAACAAGTACAATAATTCACCCCTCCACTTT. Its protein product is CASNKYNNSPLHF. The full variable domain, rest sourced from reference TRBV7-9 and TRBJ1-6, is DTGVSQNPRHKITKRGQNVTFRCDPISEHNRLYWYRQTLGQGPEFLTYFQNEAQLEKSRLLSDRFSAERPKGSFSTLEIQRTEQGDSAMYLCASNKYNNSPLHFGNGTRLTVT.

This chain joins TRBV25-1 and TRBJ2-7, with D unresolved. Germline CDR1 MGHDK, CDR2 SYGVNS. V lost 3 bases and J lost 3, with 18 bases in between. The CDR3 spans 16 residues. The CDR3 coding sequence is TGTGCCAGCAGTGACGACATTACCGGGCCTCTCTACGAGCAGTACTTC. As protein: CASSDDITGPLYEQYF.

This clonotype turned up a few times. The CDR3 DNA is TGTGCCAGCGGACAGGGTGGTGGAGAGACCCAGTACTTC. This codes for CASGQGGGETQYF. The chain uses TRBV7-2 and TRBJ2-5; 8 bases map to TRBD1. Germline trimming cut 8 bases from V and 4 bases from J; bases unmatched to any gene: 6. This CDR3 is built from 13 residues. Germline CDR1 SGHTA, CDR2 FQGNSA.

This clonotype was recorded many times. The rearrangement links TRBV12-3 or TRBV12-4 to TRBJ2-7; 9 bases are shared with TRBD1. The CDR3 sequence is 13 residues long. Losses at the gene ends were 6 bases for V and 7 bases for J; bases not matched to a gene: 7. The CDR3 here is CASRARQGGEQYF. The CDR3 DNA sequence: TGTGCCAGCAGGGCCCGACAGGGGGGGGAGCAGTACTTC.

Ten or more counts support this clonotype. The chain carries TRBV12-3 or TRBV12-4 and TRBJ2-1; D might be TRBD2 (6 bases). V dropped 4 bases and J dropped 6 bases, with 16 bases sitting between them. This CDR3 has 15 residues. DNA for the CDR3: TGTGCCAGCAGTTCCCCGGGAGTGGGGCCCAATGAGCAGTTCTTC. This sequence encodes CASSSPGVGPNEQFF.